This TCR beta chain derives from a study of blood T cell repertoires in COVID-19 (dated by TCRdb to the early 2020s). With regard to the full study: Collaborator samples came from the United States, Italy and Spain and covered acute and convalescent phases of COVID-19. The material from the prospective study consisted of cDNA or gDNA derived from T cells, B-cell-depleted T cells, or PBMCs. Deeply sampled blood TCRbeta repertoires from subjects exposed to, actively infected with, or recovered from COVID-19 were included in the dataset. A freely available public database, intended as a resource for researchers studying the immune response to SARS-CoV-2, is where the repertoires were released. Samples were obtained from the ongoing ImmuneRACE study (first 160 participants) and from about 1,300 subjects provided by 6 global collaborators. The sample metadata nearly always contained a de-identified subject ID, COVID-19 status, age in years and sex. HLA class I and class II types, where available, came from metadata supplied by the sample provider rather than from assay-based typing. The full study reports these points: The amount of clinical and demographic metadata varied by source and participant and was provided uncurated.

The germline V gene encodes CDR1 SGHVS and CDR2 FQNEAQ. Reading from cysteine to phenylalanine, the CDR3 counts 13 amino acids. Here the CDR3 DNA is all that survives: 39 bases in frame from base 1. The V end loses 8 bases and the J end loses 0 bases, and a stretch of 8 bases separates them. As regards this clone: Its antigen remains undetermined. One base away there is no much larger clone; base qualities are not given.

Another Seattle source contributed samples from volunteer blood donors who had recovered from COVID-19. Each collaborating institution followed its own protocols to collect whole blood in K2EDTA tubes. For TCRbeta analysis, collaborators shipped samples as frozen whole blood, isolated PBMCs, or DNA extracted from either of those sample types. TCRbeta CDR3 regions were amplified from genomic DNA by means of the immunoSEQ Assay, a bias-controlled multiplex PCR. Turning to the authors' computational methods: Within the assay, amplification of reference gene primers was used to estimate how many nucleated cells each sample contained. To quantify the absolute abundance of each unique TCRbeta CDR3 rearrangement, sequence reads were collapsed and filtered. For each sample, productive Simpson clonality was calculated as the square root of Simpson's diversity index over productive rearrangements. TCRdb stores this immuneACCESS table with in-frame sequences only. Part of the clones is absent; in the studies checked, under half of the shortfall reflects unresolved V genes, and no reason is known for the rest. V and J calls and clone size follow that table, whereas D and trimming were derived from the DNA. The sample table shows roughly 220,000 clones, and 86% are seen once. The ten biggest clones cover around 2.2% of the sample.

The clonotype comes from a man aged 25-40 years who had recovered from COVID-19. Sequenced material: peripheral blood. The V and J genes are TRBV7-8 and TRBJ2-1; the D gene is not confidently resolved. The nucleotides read TGTGCCAGCGAGTCAAGCTCCTACAATGAGCAGTTCTTC. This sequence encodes CASESSSYNEQFF.